The clone carrying this T cell receptor (beta chain) was found many times. The antigen is unknown. The sample comes from a study of CD8 T cells in ankylosing spondylitis. Study findings and constraints: Researchers reportedly found disease-linked clones significantly enriched in matched ankylosing spondylitis synovial fluid.

TCRdb analysed the 5' RACE reads with MiXCR anew, one entry per CDR3 protein. The sample has about 320,000 distinct CDR3 sequences; 11% are singletons. The receptor comes from a female donor with ankylosing spondylitis or in good health (not recorded which). The sequencing input was blood, either unsorted or a sorted T cell fraction (not recorded which).

DNA of the CDR3: TGTGCCAGCCGTGCGACAGCTGTAGCTAACTATGGCTACACCTTC. This sequence encodes CASRATAVANYGYTF. The chain joins TRBV6-1 to TRBJ1-2; TRBD1 is a possible D gene (5 bases). V lost 8 bases to trimming and J lost 0 bases, with 16 bases between them. Germline V gene lookup returns CDR1 MNHNS and CDR2 SASEGT. The CDR3 covers 15 residues.